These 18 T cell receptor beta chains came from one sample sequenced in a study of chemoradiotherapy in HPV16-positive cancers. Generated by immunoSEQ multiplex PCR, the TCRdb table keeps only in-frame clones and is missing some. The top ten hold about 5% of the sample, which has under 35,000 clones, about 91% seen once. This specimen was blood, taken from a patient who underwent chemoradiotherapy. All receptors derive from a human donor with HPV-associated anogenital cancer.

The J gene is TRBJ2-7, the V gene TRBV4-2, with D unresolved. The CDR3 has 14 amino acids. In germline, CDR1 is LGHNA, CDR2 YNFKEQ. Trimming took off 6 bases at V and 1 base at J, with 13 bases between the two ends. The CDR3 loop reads CASSTREASYEQYF. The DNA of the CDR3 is TGTGCCAGCAGTACAAGGGAAGCTTCCTACGAGCAGTACTTC.

The CDR3 sequence is CASSIREGGNNSPLHF. The CDR3 DNA reads as TGTGCCAGTAGTATCAGGGAAGGAGGGAATAATTCACCCCTCCACTTT. This chain joins TRBV19 and TRBJ1-6, with TRBD1 as a possible D gene (5 bases). V was shortened by 3 bases and J by 5 bases, with 14 bases between the two germline ends. The germline V gene encodes CDR1 LNHDA and CDR2 SQIVND (reference sequence). The CDR3 runs 16 residues.

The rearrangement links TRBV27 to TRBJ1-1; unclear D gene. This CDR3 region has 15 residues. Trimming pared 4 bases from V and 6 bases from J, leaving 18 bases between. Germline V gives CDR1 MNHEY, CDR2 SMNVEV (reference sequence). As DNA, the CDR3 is TGTGCCAGCAGTTCCGTAGGACTTGGCTACTCTGAAGCTTTCTTT. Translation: CASSSVGLGYSEAFF.

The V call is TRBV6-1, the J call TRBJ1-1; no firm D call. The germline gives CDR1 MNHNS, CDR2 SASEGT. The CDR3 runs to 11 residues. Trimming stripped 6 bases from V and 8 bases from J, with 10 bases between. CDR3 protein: CASRYRSEAFF. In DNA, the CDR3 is TGTGCCAGCAGGTATCGAAGCGAAGCTTTCTTT.

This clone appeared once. The CDR3 sequence is CASSYPKNTGAGGYTF. The CDR3 region has the DNA TGTGCCAGCAGTTACCCTAAAAACACAGGGGCGGGAGGCTACACCTTC. The chain couples TRBV6-7 to TRBJ1-2; TRBD1 aligns across 7 bases. TRBV6-7 is classed as an ORF, of uncertain function. This CDR3 contains 16 residues. J was trimmed by 8 bases and V by 2 bases; bases with no gene match: 14.

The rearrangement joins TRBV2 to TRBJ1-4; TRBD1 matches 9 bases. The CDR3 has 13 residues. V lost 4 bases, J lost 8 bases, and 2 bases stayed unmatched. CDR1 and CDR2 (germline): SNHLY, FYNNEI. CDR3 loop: CASSGDRGEKLFF. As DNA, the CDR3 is TGTGCCAGCAGTGGCGACAGGGGGGAAAAACTGTTTTTT.

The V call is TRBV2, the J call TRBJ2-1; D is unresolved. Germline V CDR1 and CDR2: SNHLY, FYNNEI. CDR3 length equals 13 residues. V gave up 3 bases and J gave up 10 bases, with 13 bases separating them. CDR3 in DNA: TGTGCCAGCAGTGATCCTACCCCCAGGGAGCAGTTCTTC. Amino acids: CASSDPTPREQFF.

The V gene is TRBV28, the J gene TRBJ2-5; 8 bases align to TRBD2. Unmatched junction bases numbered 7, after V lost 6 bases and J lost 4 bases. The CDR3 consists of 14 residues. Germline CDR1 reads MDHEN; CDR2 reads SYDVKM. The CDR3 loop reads CASSRGGRGETQYF. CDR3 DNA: TGTGCCAGCAGCCGCGGGGGGCGAGGAGAGACCCAGTACTTC.

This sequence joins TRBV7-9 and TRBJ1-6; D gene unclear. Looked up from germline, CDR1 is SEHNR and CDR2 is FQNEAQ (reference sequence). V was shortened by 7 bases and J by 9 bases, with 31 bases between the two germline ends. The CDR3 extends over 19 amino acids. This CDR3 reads CASIPIPLGEWGPTSPLHF. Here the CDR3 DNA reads TGTGCCAGCATTCCAATTCCGCTTGGGGAATGGGGTCCCACTTCACCCCTCCACTTT.

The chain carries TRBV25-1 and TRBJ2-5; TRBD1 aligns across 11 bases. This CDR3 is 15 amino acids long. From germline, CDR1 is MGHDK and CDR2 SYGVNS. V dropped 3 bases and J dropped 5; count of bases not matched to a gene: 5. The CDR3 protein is CASSERTGGGETQYF. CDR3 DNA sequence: TGTGCCAGCAGTGAGAGGACAGGGGGCGGTGAGACCCAGTACTTC.

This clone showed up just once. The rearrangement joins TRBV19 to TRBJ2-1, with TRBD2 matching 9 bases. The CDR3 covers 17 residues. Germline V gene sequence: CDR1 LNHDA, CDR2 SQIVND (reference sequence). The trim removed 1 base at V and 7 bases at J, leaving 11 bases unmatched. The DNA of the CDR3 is TGTGCCAGTAGTATAGTCGGCGGGAGGGCTTCGGGGAATGAGCAGTTCTTC. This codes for CASSIVGGRASGNEQFF.

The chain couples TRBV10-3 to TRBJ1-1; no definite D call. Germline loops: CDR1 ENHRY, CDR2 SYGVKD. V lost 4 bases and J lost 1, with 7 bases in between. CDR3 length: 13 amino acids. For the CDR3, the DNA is TGTGCCATCAGTGCAGGTGCGAACACTGAAGCTTTCTTT. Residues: CAISAGANTEAFF.

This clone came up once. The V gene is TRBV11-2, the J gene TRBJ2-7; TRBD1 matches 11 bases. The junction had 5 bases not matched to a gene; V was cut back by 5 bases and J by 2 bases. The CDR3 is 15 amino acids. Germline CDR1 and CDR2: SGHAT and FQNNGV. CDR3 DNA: TGTGCCAGCAGCCTAGGGACAGGGGGAACCTACGAGCAGTACTTC. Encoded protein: CASSLGTGGTYEQYF.

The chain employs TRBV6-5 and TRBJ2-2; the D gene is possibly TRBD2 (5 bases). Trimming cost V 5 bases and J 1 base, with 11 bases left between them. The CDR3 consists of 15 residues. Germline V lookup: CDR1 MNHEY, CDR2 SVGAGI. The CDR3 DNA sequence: TGTGCCAGCAGTCTAGGACTGGGGAACACCGGGGAGCTGTTTTTT. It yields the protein CASSLGLGNTGELFF.

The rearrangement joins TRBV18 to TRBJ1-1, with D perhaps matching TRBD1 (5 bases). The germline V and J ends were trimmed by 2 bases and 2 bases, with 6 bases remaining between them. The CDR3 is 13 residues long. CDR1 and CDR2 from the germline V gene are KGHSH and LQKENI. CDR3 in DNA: TGTGCCAGCTCACCAGGGGGAAACACTGAAGCTTTCTTT. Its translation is CASSPGGNTEAFF.

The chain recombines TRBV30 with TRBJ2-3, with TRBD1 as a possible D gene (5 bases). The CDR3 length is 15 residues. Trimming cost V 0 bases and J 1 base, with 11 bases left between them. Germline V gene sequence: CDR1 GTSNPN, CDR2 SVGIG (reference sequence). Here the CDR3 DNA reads TGTGCCTGGAGTGTAGATGTAGGGGGCACAGATACGCAGTATTTT. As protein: CAWSVDVGGTDTQYF.

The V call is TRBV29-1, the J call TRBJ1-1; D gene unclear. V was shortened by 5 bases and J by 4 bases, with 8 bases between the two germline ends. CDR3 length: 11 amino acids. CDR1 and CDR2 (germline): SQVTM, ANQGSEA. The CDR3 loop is CSVSWGTEAFF. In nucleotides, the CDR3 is TGCAGCGTTAGCTGGGGCACTGAAGCTTTCTTT.

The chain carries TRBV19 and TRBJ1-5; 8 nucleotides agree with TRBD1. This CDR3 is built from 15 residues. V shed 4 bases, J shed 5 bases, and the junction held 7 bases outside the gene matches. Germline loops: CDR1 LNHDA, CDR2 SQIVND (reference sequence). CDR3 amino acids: CASSTFDRGDQPQHF. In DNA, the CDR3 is TGTGCCAGTAGTACCTTCGACAGGGGAGATCAGCCCCAGCATTTT.